This entry describes one T cell receptor (beta chain). Its antigen is not known. Libraries were prepared by immunoSEQ multiplex PCR; TCRdb keeps only in-frame clonotypes and omits some of them. Of some 150,000 clones in the sample, 70% to 90% were seen once. This entry belongs to a study of T cell responses to AZD1222 COVID-19 vaccine. The overall study: Combined were second doses at about 4 or about 12 weeks. Study observations and caveats: Researchers report vaccine-associated CD4 TCRs spanning spike, with dominance at 160-218 and 743-854. Only after the peak T cell response were repertoires sampled.

Germline CDR1 reads MNHEY; CDR2 reads SMNVEV (reference sequence). The ends lost 3 bases at V and 9 bases at J; junction bases unmatched: 4. This CDR3 has 12 amino acids. This TCR derives from an adult in good health. The chain carries TRBV27 and TRBJ2-5; 7 nucleotides match TRBD2. The material sequenced was peripheral blood, taken on day 0 of AZD1222 vaccination. The CDR3 here is CASSFRAGPQYF. CDR3 DNA: TGTGCCAGCAGTTTTAGAGCGGGGCCCCAGTACTTC.